The 27 T cell receptor beta chains listed next were all sequenced from one sample in a study of T cells in Graves' hyperthyroidism and ophthalmopathy. RNA transcripts provided the source from which TCR beta CDR3 regions were amplified. RT-PCR in the first round (using the HTBI primer set) targeted the TCR CDR3. Using its own MiXCR run on the multiplex PCR reads, TCRdb lists one record per CDR3 protein. The sample lists a few hundred thousand distinct CDR3 sequences; about 14% were seen once. Input material: blood. Receptors originate from a woman aged 25 to 45 with Graves' ophthalmopathy.

The chain employs TRBV2 and TRBJ1-2; TRBD1 is a possible D gene (5 bases). Germline V gene data show CDR1 as SNHLY and CDR2 as FYNNEI. This CDR3 is 13 amino acids long. V was shortened by 7 bases and J by 4 bases, with 13 bases between the two germline ends. The CDR3 nucleotides read TGTGCCAGCAACCCCGGGACGGTCTATGGCTACACCTTC. It encodes CASNPGTVYGYTF. Supplemented by reference TRBV2 and TRBJ1-2, the full variable domain reads EPEVTQTPSHQVTQMGQEVILRCVPISNHLYFYWYRQILGQKVEFLVSFYNNEISEKSEIFDDQFSVERPDGSNFTLKIRSTKLEDSAMYFCASNPGTVYGYTFGSGTRLTVV.

This clonotype was seen many times. The rearrangement uses TRBV5-1 and TRBJ2-7; 9 bases map to TRBD1. V lost 3 bases and J lost 4; bases outside the gene matches: 8. The length of the CDR3 is 15 residues. The germline V gene has CDR1 SGHRS and CDR2 YFSETQ. Here the CDR3 DNA reads TGCGCCAGCAGCTATTGGAGACAGGGGGTTTACGAGCAGTACTTC. Translating gives CASSYWRQGVYEQYF.

This clonotype occurred many times. The chain couples TRBV7-9 to TRBJ1-1, with D perhaps TRBD1 (6 bases). Germline V gene lookup returns CDR1 SEHNR and CDR2 FQNEAQ (reference sequence). The CDR3 runs 13 residues. Trimming pared 4 bases from V and 5 bases from J, leaving 11 bases between. The CDR3 sequence is CASSSKGGTEAFF. CDR3 in DNA: TGTGCCAGCAGCTCGAAAGGGGGGACTGAAGCTTTCTTT.

This clonotype has ten or more counts. The V call is TRBV12-3 or TRBV12-4, the J call TRBJ1-1; D is unclear. The CDR3 contains 12 residues. The V end lost 3 bases, the J end lost 12 bases, and 14 bases lay between the germline ends. The CDR3 DNA is TGTGCCAGCAGTTTTTTACGTTCTGTAACTTTCTTT. The encoded protein is CASSFLRSVTFF.

V and J are TRBV6-5 and TRBJ2-3; D gene ambiguous. Germline V gene data show CDR1 as MNHEY and CDR2 as SVGAGI. There are 13 residues in the CDR3. Trimming removed 4 bases from V and 1 base from J, with 6 bases in between. The CDR3 reads CASSCYRTDTQYF. DNA for the CDR3: TGTGCCAGCAGTTGCTATCGCACAGATACGCAGTATTTT.

The table lists this clonotype with many counts. V usage is TRBV3-1 and J usage is TRBJ1-3; D gene uncertain. Trimming left V 4 bases short and J 0 bases short, with 4 bases between. CDR1 is LGHDT and CDR2 is YNNKEL in the germline V gene (reference sequence). This CDR3 is built from 13 residues. The CDR3 DNA follows: TGTGCCAGCAGCCCCCACTCTGGAAACACCATATATTTT. Protein sequence: CASSPHSGNTIYF.

This clonotype occurred many times. This chain links TRBV3-1 with TRBJ1-5, with 8 nucleotides matching TRBD1. The junction had 1 base not matched to a gene; V was cut back by 5 bases and J by 1 base. Per germline, CDR1 LGHDT and CDR2 YNNKEL (reference sequence). The length of the CDR3 is 14 residues. The CDR3: CASSDRGSNQPQHF. CDR3 in DNA: TGTGCCAGCAGCGACAGGGGAAGCAATCAGCCCCAGCATTTT. Filled out from reference TRBV3-1 and TRBJ1-5, the complete variable domain reads DTAVSQTPKYLVTQMGNDKSIKCEQNLGHDTMYWYKQDSKKFLKIMFSYNNKELIINETVPNRFSPKSPDKAHLNLHINSLELGDSAVYFCASSDRGSNQPQHFGDGTRLSIL.

This clonotype was seen repeatedly, ten times or more. The rearrangement links TRBV20-1 to TRBJ2-1; 8 nucleotides match TRBD2. After removal of 5 bases from V and 1 base from J, the junction contained 4 bases not matched to a gene. The germline V gene encodes CDR1 DFQATT and CDR2 SNEGSKA (reference sequence). CDR3 length: 14 amino acids. The CDR3 spells CSALSGDSYNEQFF. The CDR3 region has the DNA TGCAGTGCTCTTAGCGGGGATTCCTACAATGAGCAGTTCTTC.

The V call is TRBV30, the J call TRBJ1-3; 10 nucleotides match TRBD1. CDR3 length: 15 amino acids. Trimming took 3 bases from V and 4 from J; bases not matched to a gene: 6. Germline CDR1 reads GTSNPN; CDR2 reads SVGIG (reference sequence). The CDR3 is CAWRETGGSGNTIYF. In DNA, the CDR3 is TGTGCCTGGAGGGAGACAGGGGGCAGCGGAAACACCATATATTTT.

As to this clonotype: Given a much more abundant clone one base away, this may be a read error. J is TRBJ1-4 and V is TRBV6-1, with D perhaps TRBD1 (5 bases). Per germline, CDR1 MNHNS and CDR2 SASEGT. The CDR3 totals 15 residues. CDR3 protein: CAGSEEGTTNEKLFF. CDR3 coding DNA: TGTGCCGGCAGTGAAGAAGGGACGACTAATGAAAAACTGTTTTTT.

In this sample, this clonotype turned up many times. V gene TRBV28 combines with J gene TRBJ2-1; D remains unclear. Deletions cut 6 bases from V and 5 bases from J, with 5 bases between. The germline V gene encodes CDR1 MDHEN and CDR2 SYDVKM. This CDR3 comprises 11 residues. CDR3 amino acids: CASRLNNEQFF. The CDR3 DNA reads TGTGCCAGCAGACTAAACAATGAGCAGTTCTTC.

This clonotype was picked up one time. The rearrangement links TRBV20-1 to TRBJ2-5, with TRBD2 matching 9 bases. Trimming removed 6 bases from V and 4 bases from J; junction bases left unmatched: 9. Germline V gives CDR1 DFQATT, CDR2 SNEGSKA (reference sequence). This CDR3 comprises 14 residues. The CDR3 sequence is CSARYSGGIETQYF. CDR3 sequence (DNA): TGCAGTGCCAGATATAGCGGGGGCATAGAGACCCAGTACTTC.

This clonotype was seen many times. The chain employs TRBV10-3 and TRBJ2-2; the D gene is possibly TRBD1 (7 bases). This CDR3 spans 16 amino acids. Per germline, CDR1 ENHRY and CDR2 SYGVKD. The V gene lost 2 bases and the J gene lost 4 bases, with 14 bases spanning the gap. CDR3 in DNA: TGTGCCATCAGTGAGCCGAGACAGGGAGGCACCGGGGAGCTGTTTTTT. Protein product: CAISEPRQGGTGELFF.

This clonotype was seen ten or more times. CDR3 nucleotide sequence: TGTGCCAGCCAAAACAGGGTATGGACTGAAGCTTTCTTT. This gives the protein CASQNRVWTEAFF. The chain uses TRBV28 and TRBJ1-1; D perhaps matches TRBD1 (6 bases). The germline CDR1 and CDR2 sequences are MDHEN and SYDVKM. The ends were cut back, 8 bases at V and 5 bases at J, with 15 bases in the middle. This CDR3 comprises 13 residues.

This clonotype was seen repeatedly, ten times or more. This rearrangement joins TRBV19 to TRBJ2-1; perhaps TRBD2 as D (7 bases). Germline V gene lookup returns CDR1 LNHDA and CDR2 SQIVND (reference sequence). Trimming pared 1 base from V and 4 bases from J, leaving 14 bases between. The CDR3 runs 16 residues. In nucleotides, the CDR3 is TGTGCCAGTAGTATAGTTGGAGGGGGGGAGTACAATGAGCAGTTCTTC. This sequence encodes CASSIVGGGEYNEQFF.

As regards this clonotype: Possible read error: a much larger clone is one base away. This chain joins TRBV28 and TRBJ2-7; TRBD2 is a possible D gene (5 bases). CDR3 length: 14 amino acids. Per germline, CDR1 MDHEN and CDR2 SYDVKM. V lost 8 bases and J lost 4, with 18 bases in between. In DNA, the CDR3 is TGTGCCAGCGAAGGACGGGGTAAGGGATACGAGCAGTACTTC. Encoded protein: CASEGRGKGYEQYF.

About this clonotype: A read error may produce the germline difference seen at one junction end. This rearrangement joins TRBV20-1 to TRBJ2-3; TRBD2 matches at 10 bases. CDR1 and CDR2 (germline): DFQATT, SNEGSKA (reference sequence). The CDR3 length is 16 residues. DNA for the CDR3: TGCAGTGCTAGAGATTTCAGCGGGGGGGGCACGGATACGCAGTATTTT. Protein product: CSARDFSGGGTDTQYF.

In the case of this clonotype: Germline and junction disagree at one end, which may indicate a read error. The gene calls are TRBV19 and TRBJ1-4; D gene unclear. Germline V lookup: CDR1 LNHDA, CDR2 SQIVND (reference sequence). CDR3 length: 14 residues. This CDR3 is CASSPRATSEKLFF. DNA for the CDR3: TGTGCCAGTAGTCCCCGGGCAACTAGTGAAAAACTGTTTTTT.

Ten or more counts support this clonotype. The chain uses TRBV19 and TRBJ2-7, with D hard to call. Germline CDR1 reads LNHDA; CDR2 reads SQIVND (reference sequence). The CDR3 extends over 13 amino acids. Trimming shortened V by 9 bases and J by 3 bases, and 15 bases separated the two germline ends. CDR3 bases: TGTGCCAGCTCGGACGGCCGTGGCTACGAGCAGTACTTC. Encoded protein: CASSDGRGYEQYF.

This clonotype was seen ten or more times. The V call is TRBV11-2, the J call TRBJ1-2; tentatively, D is TRBD1 (5 bases). Trimming removed 1 base at V and 8 bases at J, with 11 bases between. The germline gives CDR1 SGHAT, CDR2 FQNNGV. This CDR3 has 13 residues. The CDR3 spells CASSLAGPGGYTF. CDR3 sequence (DNA): TGTGCCAGCAGCTTAGCAGGGCCGGGAGGCTACACCTTC.

This clonotype was recorded at least ten times. Here the CDR3 reads CSARDLRGEATEAFF. The CDR3 DNA reads TGCAGTGCTAGAGATTTGAGGGGGGAGGCTACTGAAGCTTTCTTT. V usage is TRBV20-1 and J usage is TRBJ1-1; D is possibly TRBD1 (6 bases). Trimming removed 0 bases from V and 5 bases from J, with 16 bases in between. The CDR3 is 15 residues long. Germline assignment: CDR1 DFQATT and CDR2 SNEGSKA (reference sequence).

This clonotype occurred a few times. The chain is built from TRBV6-1 and TRBJ2-7; TRBD2 might be the D (5 bases). Germline assignment: CDR1 MNHNS and CDR2 SASEGT. Trimming took 7 bases from V and 0 from J, leaving 10 bases between them. The CDR3 contains 13 residues. The CDR3 protein is CASISGSSYEQYF. CDR3 DNA: TGTGCCAGCATAAGCGGATCCTCCTACGAGCAGTACTTC.

Ten or more counts support this clonotype. The rearrangement links TRBV7-3 to TRBJ2-3, with 8 nucleotides matching TRBD2. The junction had 7 bases not matched to a gene; V was cut back by 1 base and J by 4 bases. Germline CDR1 and CDR2: SGHTA and FQGTGA. The CDR3 sequence is 16 residues long. Here the CDR3 DNA reads TGTGCCAGCAGCTTAAAGGGTCGGGGGGGTGCAGATACGCAGTATTTT. Its translation is CASSLKGRGGADTQYF.

The genes are TRBV20-1 and TRBJ2-1; a weak D match, TRBD1 (5 bases). This CDR3 has 13 residues. The germline gives CDR1 DFQATT, CDR2 SNEGSKA (reference sequence). V lost 3 bases to trimming and J lost 5 bases, with 11 bases between them. The CDR3 DNA sequence: TGCAGTGCTAGGTCCAAAGGGGACAATGAGCAGTTCTTC. It specifies CSARSKGDNEQFF.

This clonotype came up a few times. This rearrangement joins TRBV10-3 to TRBJ1-6; the D gene is possibly TRBD1 (5 bases). The V gene lost 5 bases and the J gene lost 5 bases, with 13 bases spanning the gap. Per germline, CDR1 ENHRY and CDR2 SYGVKD. The CDR3 runs 15 residues. This CDR3 is CAISPQRGDNSPLHF. CDR3 bases: TGTGCCATCAGTCCACAGCGAGGGGATAATTCACCCCTCCACTTT.

As concerns this clonotype: The missing conserved phenylalanine or tryptophan at the end of this CDR3 makes a read error likely. CDR3 bases: TGTGCCACCAGCAGAGATCGGAGCCGTTCCTACGAGCAGTACCTC. Its protein product is CATSRDRSRSYEQYL. V gene TRBV15 combines with J gene TRBJ2-7, with D unclear. The germline V gene has CDR1 LNHNV and CDR2 YYDKDF (reference sequence). V was cut by 0 bases and J by 1 base, with 10 bases left in between. The CDR3 is 15 amino acids.

J is TRBJ2-7 and V is TRBV12-3 or TRBV12-4; 11 nucleotides align to TRBD2. Trimming took 6 bases from V and 3 from J; bases not matched to a gene: 7. This CDR3 region has 15 residues. The CDR3 reads CASSPLAGDRYEQYF. CDR3 DNA sequence: TGTGCCAGCAGCCCACTAGCGGGGGACCGCTACGAGCAGTACTTC.